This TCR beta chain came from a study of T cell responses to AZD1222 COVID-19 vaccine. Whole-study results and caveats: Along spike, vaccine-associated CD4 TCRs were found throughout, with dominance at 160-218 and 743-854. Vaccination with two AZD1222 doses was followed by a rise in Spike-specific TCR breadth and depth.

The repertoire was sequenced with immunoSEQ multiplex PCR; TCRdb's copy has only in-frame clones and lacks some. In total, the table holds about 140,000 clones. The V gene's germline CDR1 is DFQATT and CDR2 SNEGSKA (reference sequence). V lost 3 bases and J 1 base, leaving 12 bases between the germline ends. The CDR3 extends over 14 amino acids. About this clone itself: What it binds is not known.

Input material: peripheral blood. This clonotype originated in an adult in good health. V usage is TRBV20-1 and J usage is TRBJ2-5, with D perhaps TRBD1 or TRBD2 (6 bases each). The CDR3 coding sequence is TGCAGTGCTAGTAGGGGGGAGATCCAAGAGACCCAGTACTTC. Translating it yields CSASRGEIQETQYF.